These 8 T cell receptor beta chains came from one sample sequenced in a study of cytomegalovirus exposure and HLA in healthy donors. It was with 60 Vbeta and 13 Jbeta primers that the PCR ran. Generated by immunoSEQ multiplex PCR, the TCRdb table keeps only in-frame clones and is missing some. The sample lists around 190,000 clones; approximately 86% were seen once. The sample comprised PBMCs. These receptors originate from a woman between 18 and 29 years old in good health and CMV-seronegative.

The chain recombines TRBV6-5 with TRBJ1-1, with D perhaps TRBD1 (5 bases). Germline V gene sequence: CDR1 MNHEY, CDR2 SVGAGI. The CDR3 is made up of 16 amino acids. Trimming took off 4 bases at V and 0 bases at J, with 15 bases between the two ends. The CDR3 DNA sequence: TGTGCCAGCAGTTCCTTGGGAGGACAAATGAACACTGAAGCTTTCTTT. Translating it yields CASSSLGGQMNTEAFF.

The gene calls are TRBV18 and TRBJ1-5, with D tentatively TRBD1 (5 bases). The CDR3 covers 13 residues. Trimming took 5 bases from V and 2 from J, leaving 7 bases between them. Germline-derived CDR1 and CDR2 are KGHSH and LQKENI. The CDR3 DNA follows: TGTGCCAGCTCAGGCAGGGGCAATCAGCCCCAGCATTTT. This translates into CASSGRGNQPQHF.

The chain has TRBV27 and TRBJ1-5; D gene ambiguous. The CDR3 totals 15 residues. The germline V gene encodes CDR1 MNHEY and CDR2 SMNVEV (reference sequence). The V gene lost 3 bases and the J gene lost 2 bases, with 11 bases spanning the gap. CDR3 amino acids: CASSFRPAGNQPQHF. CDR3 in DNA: TGTGCCAGCAGTTTCCGACCCGCGGGCAATCAGCCCCAGCATTTT.

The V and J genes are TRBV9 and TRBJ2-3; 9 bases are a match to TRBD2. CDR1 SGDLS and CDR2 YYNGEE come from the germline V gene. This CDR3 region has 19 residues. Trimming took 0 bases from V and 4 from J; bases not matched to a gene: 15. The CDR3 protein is CASSVGGSGGRILADTQYF. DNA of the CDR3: TGTGCCAGCAGCGTAGGAGGTAGCGGGGGCCGAATCCTTGCAGATACGCAGTATTTT.

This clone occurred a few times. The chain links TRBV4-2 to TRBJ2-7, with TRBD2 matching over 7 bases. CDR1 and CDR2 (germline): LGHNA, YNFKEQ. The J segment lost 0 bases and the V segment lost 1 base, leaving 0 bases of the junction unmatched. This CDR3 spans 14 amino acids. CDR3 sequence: CASSQGGSSYEQYF. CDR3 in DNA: TGTGCCAGCAGCCAAGGCGGGAGCTCCTACGAGCAGTACTTC.

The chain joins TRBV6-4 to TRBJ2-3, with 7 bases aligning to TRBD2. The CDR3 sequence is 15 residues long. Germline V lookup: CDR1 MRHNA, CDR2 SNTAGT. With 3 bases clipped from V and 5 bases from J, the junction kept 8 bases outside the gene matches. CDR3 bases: TGTGCCAGCAGTGAAGGACTAGGGGTCGGAGATACGCAGTATTTT. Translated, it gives CASSEGLGVGDTQYF.

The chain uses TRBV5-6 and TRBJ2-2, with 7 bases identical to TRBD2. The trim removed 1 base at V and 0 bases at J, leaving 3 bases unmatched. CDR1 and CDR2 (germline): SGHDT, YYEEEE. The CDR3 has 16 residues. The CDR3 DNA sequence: TGTGCCAGCAGCTTGCAGCTAGCGGCGAACACCGGGGAGCTGTTTTTT. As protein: CASSLQLAANTGELFF.

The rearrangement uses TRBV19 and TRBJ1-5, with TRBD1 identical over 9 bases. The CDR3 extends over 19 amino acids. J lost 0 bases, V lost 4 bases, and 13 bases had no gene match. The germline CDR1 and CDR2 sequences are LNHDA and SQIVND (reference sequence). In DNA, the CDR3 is TGTGCCAGTAGTACTCGAAAGACTTACAGGGGGCTTAGCAATCAGCCCCAGCATTTT. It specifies CASSTRKTYRGLSNQPQHF.